A selection of T cell receptor beta chains follows, all from one sample in a study of neoadjuvant anti-PD-1 for oral cavity cancer. TCRdb's copy holds only in-frame clones and misses some; the assay was immunoSEQ multiplex PCR. The table shows 6,000 to 8,500 clones, with 70% to 80% occurring only once. Material: PBMCs, obtained before nivolumab (anti-PD-1) treatment. These receptors were taken from a person aged 35-80 years with oral cavity squamous cell carcinoma. Each CDR3 is given with its conserved first and last residue. The D gene is left open where the match is weak. Not every row has a clone size; where given, it reads once, few, many or a size class.

abundance	d_gene	j_gene	v_gene	CDR3nt	CDR3aa
.	.	TRBJ1-5	TRBV7-6	TGTGCCAGCAGCCTCCGGGACCCCAATCAGCCCCAGCATTTT	CASSLRDPNQPQHF
.	.	TRBJ1-6	TRBV7-8	TGTGCCAGCAGCCCTACCCGGGATGCTTCACCCCTCCACTTT	CASSPTRDASPLHF
.	TRBD1	TRBJ2-7	TRBV5-4	TGTGCCAGCAGCCGGGGACAGGGGTCGACCTACGAGCAGTACTTC	CASSRGQGSTYEQYF
few	.	TRBJ1-5	TRBV9	TGTGCCAGCAGCCCCGGGGGGACGGAAAACTTCAAGCCCCAGCATTTT	CASSPGGTENFKPQHF
few	.	TRBJ2-4	TRBV12-5	TGTGCTAGTGGTTTGGGGGGGGCTCAAGCCAAAAACATTCAGTACTTC	CASGLGGAQAKNIQYF
.	TRBD1	TRBJ1-6	TRBV19	TGTGCCAGTAGTATCCGGACAGGGGGAAATTATAATTCACCCCTCCACTTT	CASSIRTGGNYNSPLHF
few	.	TRBJ2-7	TRBV27	TGTGCCAGCAGTTTTGCGCTAGCTCAGTACGAGCAGTACTTC	CASSFALAQYEQYF
.	TRBD1	TRBJ2-3	TRBV6-1	TGTGCCAGCAGTGAAGGGGGACAGGGACCAGATACGCAGTATTTT	CASSEGGQGPDTQYF
.	TRBD1	TRBJ2-1	TRBV5-6	TGTGCCAGCAGTTTACACACAGGGGACCCATTAGGCAATGAGCAGTTCTTC	CASSLHTGDPLGNEQFF
.	.	TRBJ1-2	TRBV28	TGTGCCAGCAGCCCGGCCCGGGACGCAGATGGCTACACCTTC	CASSPARDADGYTF
.	TRBD2	TRBJ2-5	TRBV10-1	TGCGCCAGCAGCCCCAAGGGAGCGGGACGGGAGACCCAGTACTTC	CASSPKGAGRETQYF
few	TRBD1	TRBJ1-2	TRBV5-6	TGTGCCAGCAGCTTGGATGGGACAGGGCTAGGGGGCTACACCTTC	CASSLDGTGLGGYTF
.	.	TRBJ2-1	TRBV4-3	TGCGCCAGCAGCCAAGATCTAAATTGGGTTGAGCAGTTCTTC	CASSQDLNWVEQFF
.	.	TRBJ1-1	TRBV7-2	TGTGCCCTCGCGGAGGGGGTGCTCAACACTGAAGCTTTCTTT	CALAEGVLNTEAFF
.	TRBD1	TRBJ1-4	TRBV5-4	TGTGCCAGCAGCTCAGGACGGGACAGGGGGAGTGAAAAACTGTTTTTT	CASSSGRDRGSEKLFF
.	.	TRBJ2-7	TRBV25-1	TGTGCCAGCAGTCCTGCCTACGAGCAGTACTTC	CASSPAYEQYF
.	.	TRBJ1-6	TRBV6-1	TGTGCCAGCAGTGACAGGGATAATTCACCCCTCCACTTT	CASSDRDNSPLHF
few	.	TRBJ1-6	TRBV9	TGTGCCAGCAGCGTGTTGGCAGATTATAATTCACCCCTCCACTTT	CASSVLADYNSPLHF
medium-sized	.	TRBJ2-1	TRBV5-1	TGCGCCAGCAGCTTGGACCTAGCCTACAATGAGCAGTTCTTC	CASSLDLAYNEQFF
.	.	TRBJ1-5	TRBV7-9	TGTGCCAGCAGCTCTGATACTGGTAGGAATCAGCCCCAGCATTTT	CASSSDTGRNQPQHF
once	TRBD2	TRBJ2-2	TRBV9	TGTGCCAGCAGCATTGGCGGGGGGCCCCCGGCCGGGGAGCTGTTTTTT	CASSIGGGPPAGELFF
.	TRBD2	TRBJ2-5	TRBV27	TGTGCCAGCAGCTCGCTGCGGGGGGGCCGAGAGACCCAGTACTTC	CASSSLRGGRETQYF
.	.	TRBJ2-7	TRBV5-6	TGTGCCAGCAGCTTGGGCGGGACGGGTACCTACGAGCAGTACTTC	CASSLGGTGTYEQYF
.	.	TRBJ2-2	TRBV5-1	TGCGCCAGCAGGTCCGGAGGTGGCCAGGGGGAGCTGTTTTTT	CASRSGGGQGELFF
once	.	TRBJ1-1	TRBV6-1	TGTGCCAGCAGTGTTGAGGGAGGGGGCACTGAAGCTTTCTTT	CASSVEGGGTEAFF
once	.	TRBJ1-2	TRBV30	TGTGCCTGGAGTGCCGGGGGCCCTGGCTACACCTTC	CAWSAGGPGYTF
few	TRBD1	TRBJ1-1	TRBV5-1	TGCGCCAGCAGCCCCGGGACAGTAGGGAACACTGAAGCTTTCTTT	CASSPGTVGNTEAFF